Detailed here is one T cell receptor beta chain. The antigen remains unidentified. This sample is part of a study of identical twins. Study conclusions and caveats: Invariant MAIT and iNKT cells may have partly biased zero-insertion analyses. Modeled out-of-frame TCR alpha sharing in monozygotic twins fell below observed levels.

Addition of a universal primer site occurred through template switching, and cDNA carried unique molecular identifiers. MiXCR, applied by TCRdb to the 5' RACE reads, yields one record per CDR3 protein. The sample carries some 1,700,000 distinct CDR3 sequences, about 30% recorded once. Healthy Caucasians provided all donations. This CDR3 spans 14 amino acids. V was pared by 2 bases and J by 3 bases, with 8 bases between. Germline V gives CDR1 KGHSH, CDR2 LQKENI. This TCR was recovered from a newborn girl in good health. V and J are TRBV18 and TRBJ1-5; possibly TRBD1 for D (6 bases). The sample comprised cord blood. CDR3 sequence (DNA): TGTGCCAGCTCACCAGGGGGCTACAATCAGCCCCAGCATTTT. Protein sequence: CASSPGGYNQPQHF.